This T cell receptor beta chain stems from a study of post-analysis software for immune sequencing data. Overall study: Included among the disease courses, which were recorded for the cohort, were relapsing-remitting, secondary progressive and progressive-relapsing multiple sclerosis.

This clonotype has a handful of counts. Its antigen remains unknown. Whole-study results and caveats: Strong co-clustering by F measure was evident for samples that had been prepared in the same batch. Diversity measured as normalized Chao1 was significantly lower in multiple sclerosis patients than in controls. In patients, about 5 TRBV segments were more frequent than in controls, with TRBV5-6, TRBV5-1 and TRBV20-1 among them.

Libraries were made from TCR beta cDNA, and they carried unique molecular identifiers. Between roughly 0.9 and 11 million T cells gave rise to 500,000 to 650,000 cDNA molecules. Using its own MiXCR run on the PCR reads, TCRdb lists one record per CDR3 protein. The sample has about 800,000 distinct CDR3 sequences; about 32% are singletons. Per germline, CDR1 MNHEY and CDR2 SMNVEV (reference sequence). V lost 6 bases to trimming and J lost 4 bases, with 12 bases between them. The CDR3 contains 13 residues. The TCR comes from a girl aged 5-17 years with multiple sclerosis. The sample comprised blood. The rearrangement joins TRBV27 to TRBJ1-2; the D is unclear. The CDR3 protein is CASSIGGIYGYTF. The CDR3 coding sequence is TGTGCCAGCAGCATCGGCGGGATCTATGGCTACACCTTC.